The TCR beta chain described here comes from a study of cytomegalovirus exposure and HLA in healthy donors. Study-wide context: A previous analysis identified 100 million or so unique TCR beta sequences derived from about 180 million T cells.

Findings and limits, study-wide: A later analysis by the authors found several of the most significant clusters apparently linked to common viral pathogens. What a later analysis reportedly showed was that an Asian-associated ancestry cluster had fewer N-insertions than the 666-donor mean. Associated with HLA alleles at 0.05 false discovery rate in a later analysis were around 15,000 TCR beta sequences.

Germline values: CDR1 SGHRS, CDR2 YFSETQ. With 4 bases clipped from V and 2 bases from J, the junction kept 13 bases outside the gene matches. This CDR3 is 17 amino acids long. The PCR employed 60 Vbeta primers together with 13 Jbeta primers. Profiled with immunoSEQ multiplex PCR; TCRdb holds only in-frame clones, not every one. The sample has approximately 150,000 clones; 79% are singletons. Concerning this clone itself: The antigen is not known.

The sequence came from a man in his forties in good health and CMV-seronegative. The rearrangement uses TRBV5-1 and TRBJ2-7; 9 bases are a match to TRBD1. Sample: PBMCs. The CDR3, as DNA: TGCGCCAGCAGCCCAGGGAGACAGGGGGATCCTACCTACGAGCAGTACTTC. Translating gives CASSPGRQGDPTYEQYF.